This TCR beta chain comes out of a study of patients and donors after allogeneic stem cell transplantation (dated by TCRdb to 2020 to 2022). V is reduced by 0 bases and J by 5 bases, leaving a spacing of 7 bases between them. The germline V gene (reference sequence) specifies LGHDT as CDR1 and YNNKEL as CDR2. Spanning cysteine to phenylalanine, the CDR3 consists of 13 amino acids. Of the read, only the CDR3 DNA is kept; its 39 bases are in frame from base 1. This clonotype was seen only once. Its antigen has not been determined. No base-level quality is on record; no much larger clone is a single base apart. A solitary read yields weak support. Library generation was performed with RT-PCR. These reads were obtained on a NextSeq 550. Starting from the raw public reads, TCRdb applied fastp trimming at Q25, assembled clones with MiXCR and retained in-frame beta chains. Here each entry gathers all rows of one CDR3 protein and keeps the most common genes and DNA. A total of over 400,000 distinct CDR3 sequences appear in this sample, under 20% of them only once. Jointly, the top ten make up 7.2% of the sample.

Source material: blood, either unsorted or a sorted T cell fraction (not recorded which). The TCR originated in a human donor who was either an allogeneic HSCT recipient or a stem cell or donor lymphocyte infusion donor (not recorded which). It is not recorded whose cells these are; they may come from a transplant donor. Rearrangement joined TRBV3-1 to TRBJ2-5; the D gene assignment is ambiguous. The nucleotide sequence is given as TGTGCCAGCAGCCAAGATGTCATCGAGACCCAGTACTTC. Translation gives CASSQDVIETQYF.